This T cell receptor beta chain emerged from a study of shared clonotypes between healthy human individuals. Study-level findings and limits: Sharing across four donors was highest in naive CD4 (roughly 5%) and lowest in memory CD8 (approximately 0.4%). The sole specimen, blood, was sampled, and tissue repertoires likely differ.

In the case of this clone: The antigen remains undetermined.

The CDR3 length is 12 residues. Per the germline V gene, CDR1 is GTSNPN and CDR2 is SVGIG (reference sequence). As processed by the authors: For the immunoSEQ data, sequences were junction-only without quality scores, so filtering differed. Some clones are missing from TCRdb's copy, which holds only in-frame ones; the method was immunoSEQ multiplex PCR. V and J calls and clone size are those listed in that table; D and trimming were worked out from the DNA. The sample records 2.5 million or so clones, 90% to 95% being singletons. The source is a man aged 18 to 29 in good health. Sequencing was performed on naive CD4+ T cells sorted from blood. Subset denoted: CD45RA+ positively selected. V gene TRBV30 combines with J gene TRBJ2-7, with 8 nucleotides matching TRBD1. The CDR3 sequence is CAVTGEVYEQYF. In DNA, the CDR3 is TGTGCGGTGACAGGGGAGGTCTACGAGCAGTACTTC. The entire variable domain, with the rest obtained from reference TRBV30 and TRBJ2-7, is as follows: SQTIHQWPATLVQPVGSPLSLECTVEGTSNPNLYWYRQAAGRGLQLLFYSVGIGQISSEVPQNLSASRPQDRQFILSSKKLLLSDSGFYLCAVTGEVYEQYFGPGTRLTVT.